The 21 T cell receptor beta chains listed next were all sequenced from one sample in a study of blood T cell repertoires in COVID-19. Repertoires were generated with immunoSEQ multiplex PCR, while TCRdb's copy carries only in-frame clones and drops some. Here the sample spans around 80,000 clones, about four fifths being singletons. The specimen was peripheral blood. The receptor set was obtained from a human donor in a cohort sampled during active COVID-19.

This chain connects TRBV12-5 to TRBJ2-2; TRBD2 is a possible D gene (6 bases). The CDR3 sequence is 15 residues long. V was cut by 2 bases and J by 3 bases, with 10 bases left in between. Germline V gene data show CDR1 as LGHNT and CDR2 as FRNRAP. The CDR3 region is CASGLSSGDTGELFF. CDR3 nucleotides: TGTGCTAGTGGTTTGAGTTCGGGGGACACCGGGGAGCTGTTTTTT.

CDR3 in amino acids: CASSLAMGASGNTIYF. CDR3 DNA sequence: TGTGCCAGCAGCTTGGCCATGGGGGCATCCGGAAACACCATATATTTT. The chain carries TRBV5-6 and TRBJ1-3; perhaps TRBD1 as D (6 bases). Trimming pared 0 bases from V and 4 bases from J, leaving 14 bases between. Germline-derived CDR1 and CDR2 are SGHDT and YYEEEE. This CDR3 has 16 residues.

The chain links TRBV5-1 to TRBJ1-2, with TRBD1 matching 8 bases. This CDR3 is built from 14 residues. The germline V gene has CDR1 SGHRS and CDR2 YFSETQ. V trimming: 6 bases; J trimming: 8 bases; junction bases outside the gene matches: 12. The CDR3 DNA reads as TGCGCCAGCACCTGGTCAGGGGGCCCGCGGGGCTACACCTTC. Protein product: CASTWSGGPRGYTF.

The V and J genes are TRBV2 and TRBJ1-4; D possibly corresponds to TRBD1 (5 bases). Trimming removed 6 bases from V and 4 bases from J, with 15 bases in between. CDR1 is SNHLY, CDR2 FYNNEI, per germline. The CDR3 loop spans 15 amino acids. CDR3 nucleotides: TGTGCCAGCAGAGCAACCCGACAGTATAATGAAAAACTGTTTTTT. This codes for CASRATRQYNEKLFF.

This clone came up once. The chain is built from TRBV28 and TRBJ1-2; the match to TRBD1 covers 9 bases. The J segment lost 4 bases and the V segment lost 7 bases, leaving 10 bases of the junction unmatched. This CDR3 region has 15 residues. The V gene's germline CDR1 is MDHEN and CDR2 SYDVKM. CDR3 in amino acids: CASNLGDRASYGYTF. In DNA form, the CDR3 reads TGTGCCAGCAACCTTGGGGACAGGGCAAGCTATGGCTACACCTTC.

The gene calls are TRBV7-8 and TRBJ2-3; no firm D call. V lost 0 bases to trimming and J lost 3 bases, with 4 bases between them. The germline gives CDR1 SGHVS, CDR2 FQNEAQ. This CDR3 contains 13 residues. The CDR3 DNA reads TGTGCCAGCAGCTTAGCGAGTACAGATACGCAGTATTTT. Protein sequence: CASSLASTDTQYF.

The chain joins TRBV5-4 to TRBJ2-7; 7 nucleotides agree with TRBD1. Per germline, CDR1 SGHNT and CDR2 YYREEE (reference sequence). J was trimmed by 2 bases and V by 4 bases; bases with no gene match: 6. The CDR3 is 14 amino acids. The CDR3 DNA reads TGTGCCAGCAGCGATCGGGACAGCCCCTACGAGCAGTACTTC. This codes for CASSDRDSPYEQYF.

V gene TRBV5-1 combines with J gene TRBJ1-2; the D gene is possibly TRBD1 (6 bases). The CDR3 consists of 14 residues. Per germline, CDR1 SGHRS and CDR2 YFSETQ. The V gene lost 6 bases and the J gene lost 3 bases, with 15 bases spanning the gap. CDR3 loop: CASTGGGGDYGYTF. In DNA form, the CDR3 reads TGCGCCAGCACCGGGGGAGGGGGAGACTATGGCTACACCTTC.

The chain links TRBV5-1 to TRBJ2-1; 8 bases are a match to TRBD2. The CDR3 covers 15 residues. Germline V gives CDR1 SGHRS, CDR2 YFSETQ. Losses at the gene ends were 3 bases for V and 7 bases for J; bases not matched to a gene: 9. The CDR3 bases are TGCGCCAGCAGCTGGGCCGGGGGGGCCTTGAATGAGCAGTTCTTC. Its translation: CASSWAGGALNEQFF.

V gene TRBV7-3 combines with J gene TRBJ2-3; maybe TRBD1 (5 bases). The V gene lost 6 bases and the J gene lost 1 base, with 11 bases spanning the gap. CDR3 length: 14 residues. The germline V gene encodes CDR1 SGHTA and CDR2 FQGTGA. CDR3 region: CASSAGHGTDTQYF. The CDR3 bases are TGTGCCAGCAGTGCAGGGCATGGCACAGATACGCAGTATTTT.

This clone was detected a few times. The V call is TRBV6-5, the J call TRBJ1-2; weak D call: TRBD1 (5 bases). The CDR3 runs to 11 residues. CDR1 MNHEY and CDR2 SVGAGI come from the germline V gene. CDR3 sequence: CVVGADYGYTF. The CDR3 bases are TGTGTCGTTGGGGCCGACTATGGCTACACCTTC.

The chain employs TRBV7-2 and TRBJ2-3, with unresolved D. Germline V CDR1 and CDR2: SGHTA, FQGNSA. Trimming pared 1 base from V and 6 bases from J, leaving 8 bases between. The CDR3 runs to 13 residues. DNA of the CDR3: TGTGCCAGCAGCTTAGTGCTCGGGGATACGCAGTATTTT. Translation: CASSLVLGDTQYF.

The CDR3 protein is CASSIGGAREKLFF. The CDR3 DNA sequence: TGTGCCAGTAGTATTGGGGGGGCGCGGGAAAAACTGTTTTTT. This chain uses TRBV19 with TRBJ1-4, with a tentative D call TRBD1 (6 bases). The germline V gene encodes CDR1 LNHDA and CDR2 SQIVND (reference sequence). This CDR3 has 14 amino acids. Trimming took off 3 bases at V and 8 bases at J, with 13 bases between the two ends.

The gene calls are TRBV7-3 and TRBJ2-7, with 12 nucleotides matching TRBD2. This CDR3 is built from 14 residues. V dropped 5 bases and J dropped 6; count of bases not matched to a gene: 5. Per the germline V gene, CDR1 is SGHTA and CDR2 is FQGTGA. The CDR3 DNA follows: TGTGCCAGCAGCCCTAGCGGGGGGGCTTCCGAGCAGTACTTC. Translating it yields CASSPSGGASEQYF.

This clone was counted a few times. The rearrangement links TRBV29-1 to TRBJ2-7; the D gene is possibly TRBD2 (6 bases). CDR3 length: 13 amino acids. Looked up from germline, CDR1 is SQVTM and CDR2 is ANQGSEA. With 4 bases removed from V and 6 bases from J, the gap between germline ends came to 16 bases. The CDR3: CSVGIGATSEQYF. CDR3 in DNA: TGCAGCGTTGGCATAGGGGCGACTAGCGAGCAGTACTTC.

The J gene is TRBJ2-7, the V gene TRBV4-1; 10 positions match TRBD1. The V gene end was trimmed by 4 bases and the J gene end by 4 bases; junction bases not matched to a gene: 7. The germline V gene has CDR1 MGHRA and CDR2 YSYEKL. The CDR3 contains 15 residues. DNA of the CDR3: TGCGCCAGCAGCCCAGCGGGACAGGGGTGGTACGAGCAGTACTTC. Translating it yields CASSPAGQGWYEQYF.

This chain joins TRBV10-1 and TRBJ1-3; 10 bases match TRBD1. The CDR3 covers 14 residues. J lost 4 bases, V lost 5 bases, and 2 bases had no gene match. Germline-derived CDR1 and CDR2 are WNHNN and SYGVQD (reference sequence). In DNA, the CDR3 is TGCGCCAGCAGTCAGGGACAGGGGGGAAACACCATATATTTT. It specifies CASSQGQGGNTIYF.

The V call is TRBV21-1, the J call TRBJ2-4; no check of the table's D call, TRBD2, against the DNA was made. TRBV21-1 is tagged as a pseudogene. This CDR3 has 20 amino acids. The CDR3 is CASRPDHKAEAGKAKNIQYF. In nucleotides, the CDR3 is TGTGCCAGCAGGCCCGACCATAAGGCGGAAGCGGGAAAAGCCAAAAACATTCAGTACTTC.

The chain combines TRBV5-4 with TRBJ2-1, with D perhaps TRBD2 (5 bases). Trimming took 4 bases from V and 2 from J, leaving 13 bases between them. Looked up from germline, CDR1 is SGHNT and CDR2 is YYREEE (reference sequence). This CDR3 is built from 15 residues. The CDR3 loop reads CASSASSRPYNEQFF. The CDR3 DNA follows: TGTGCCAGCAGCGCATCTAGCAGGCCCTACAATGAGCAGTTCTTC.

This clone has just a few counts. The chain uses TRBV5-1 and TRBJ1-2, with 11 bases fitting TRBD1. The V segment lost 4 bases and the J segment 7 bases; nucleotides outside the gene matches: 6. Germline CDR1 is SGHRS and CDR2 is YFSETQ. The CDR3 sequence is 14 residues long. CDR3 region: CASSGQDRGLGYTF. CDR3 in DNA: TGCGCCAGCAGCGGACAGGACAGGGGGCTTGGCTACACCTTC.

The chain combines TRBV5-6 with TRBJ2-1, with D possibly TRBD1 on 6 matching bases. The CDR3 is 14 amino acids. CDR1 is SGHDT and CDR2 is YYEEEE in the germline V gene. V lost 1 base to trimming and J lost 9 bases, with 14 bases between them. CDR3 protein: CASSLISIQGEQFF. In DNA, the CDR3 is TGTGCCAGCAGCTTGATTTCCATACAGGGTGAGCAGTTCTTC.